These 15 T cell receptor beta chains originate from one sample sequenced in a study of T-cell reconstitution after alpha-beta-depleted transplantation in children. Researchers prepared the TCRbeta library using unique molecular identifiers, the study reports. Each CDR3 protein is one row after TCRdb ran MiXCR on the PCR reads. Here the sample spans about 340,000 distinct CDR3 sequences, 13% being singletons. The sample in question was PBMCs, obtained from the stem cell graft. The source is a human donor who donated a stem cell graft to a child with Fanconi anemia.

This sequence joins TRBV2 and TRBJ1-1; 9 bases are shared with TRBD1. The V segment lost 3 bases and the J segment 11 bases; nucleotides outside the gene matches: 7. CDR1 is SNHLY, CDR2 FYNNEI, per germline. The CDR3 is made up of 13 amino acids. The CDR3 DNA follows: TGTGCCAGCAGTGAGGGGACAGGGCTTTTTGCTTTCTTT. Protein sequence: CASSEGTGLFAFF.

The chain couples TRBV28 to TRBJ1-1; 7 bases line up with TRBD1. The germline V gene encodes CDR1 MDHEN and CDR2 SYDVKM. The CDR3 is 15 residues long. V lost 6 bases to trimming and J lost 0 bases; unmatched junction nucleotides: 7. The CDR3 sequence is CASSHTGALNTEAFF. The CDR3 coding sequence is TGTGCCAGCAGCCATACAGGGGCTTTGAACACTGAAGCTTTCTTT.

This clonotype was counted between two and nine times. The chain carries TRBV5-1 and TRBJ1-2; D is perhaps TRBD1 (6 bases). CDR3 length equals 14 residues. Trimming removed 3 bases from V and 4 bases from J, with 13 bases in between. CDR1 SGHRS and CDR2 YFSETQ come from the germline V gene. The chain's CDR3 is CASSSSQGIYGYTF. The CDR3 DNA reads as TGCGCCAGCAGCTCGTCACAGGGAATCTATGGCTACACCTTC. Full variable domain (rest looked up from reference TRBV5-1 and TRBJ1-2): KAGVTQTPRYLIKTRGQQVTLSCSPISGHRSVSWYQQTPGQGLQFLFEYFSETQRNKGNFPGRFSGRQFSNSRSEMNVSTLELGDSALYLCASSSSQGIYGYTFGSGTRLTVV.

This clonotype was seen a handful of times. J is TRBJ1-1 and V is TRBV12-5, with D unresolved. Trimming took 5 bases from V and 3 from J, leaving 4 bases between them. CDR1 and CDR2 from the germline V gene are LGHNT and FRNRAP. The CDR3 extends over 11 amino acids. CDR3 loop: CASGTYTEAFF. CDR3 sequence (DNA): TGTGCTAGTGGTACCTACACTGAAGCTTTCTTT.

The V gene is TRBV6-5, the J gene TRBJ2-1, with D unresolved. The V and J ends lost 1 base and 8 bases respectively, with 12 bases between them. From germline, CDR1 is MNHEY and CDR2 SVGAGI. CDR3 size: 14 residues. The CDR3 DNA reads TGTGCCAGCAGTTACTTCTTATTCCTAGATGAGCAGTTCTTC. Amino acids: CASSYFLFLDEQFF.

This clonotype was seen only a few times. The gene calls are TRBV6-4 and TRBJ2-3; 8 bases are a match to TRBD2. With 0 bases clipped from V and 5 bases from J, the junction kept 4 bases outside the gene matches. CDR3 size: 15 residues. The germline gives CDR1 MRHNA, CDR2 SNTAGT. The CDR3 nucleotides are TGTGCCAGCAGTGACTCGGGCGGGGGGATAGATACGCAGTATTTT. Protein sequence: CASSDSGGGIDTQYF.

J is TRBJ1-6 and V is TRBV12-3 or TRBV12-4, with D tentatively TRBD1 (5 bases). The CDR3 sequence is 14 residues long. Trimming took off 6 bases at V and 12 bases at J, with 18 bases between the two ends. CDR3 region: CASSLGTGLGPLHF. CDR3 DNA sequence: TGTGCCAGCAGCCTCGGGACCGGCCTCGGACCCCTCCACTTT.

This clonotype was seen at least ten times. This chain uses TRBV12-3 or TRBV12-4 with TRBJ1-1; no firm D call. The CDR3 loop spans 11 amino acids. The germline V and J ends were trimmed by 5 bases and 11 bases, with 12 bases remaining between them. The DNA of the CDR3 is TGTGCCAGCAGTCCCCGAGTTGTTGCTTTCTTT. It yields the protein CASSPRVVAFF.

This sequence joins TRBV20-1 and TRBJ2-3, with 8 positions matching TRBD2. The CDR3 has 14 amino acids. The germline V gene encodes CDR1 DFQATT and CDR2 SNEGSKA (reference sequence). The V segment lost 5 bases and the J segment 2 bases; nucleotides outside the gene matches: 6. The CDR3 here is CSALGGGLTDTQYF. The CDR3 DNA reads as TGCAGTGCTCTCGGCGGGGGGCTCACAGATACGCAGTATTTT.

This clonotype was detected a few times. The J gene is TRBJ2-1, the V gene TRBV28, with 11 bases lining up with TRBD2. CDR3 length: 15 amino acids. The germline CDR1 and CDR2 sequences are MDHEN and SYDVKM. The V and J ends lost 0 bases and 10 bases, in that order; junction bases with no gene match: 5. Here the CDR3 DNA reads TGTGCCAGCAGTTTATGGGGGACTAGCGGATCCGAGCAGTTCTTC. This gives the protein CASSLWGTSGSEQFF.

V gene TRBV27 combines with J gene TRBJ1-2; no definite D call. The CDR3 has 14 amino acids. Per germline, CDR1 MNHEY and CDR2 SMNVEV (reference sequence). The V gene lost 1 base and the J gene lost 2 bases, with 8 bases spanning the gap. As DNA, the CDR3 is TGTGCCAGCAGTTTATATCCACAGAACTATGGCTACACCTTC. It is translated as CASSLYPQNYGYTF.

This clonotype occurred a few times. The chain carries TRBV25-1 and TRBJ1-1; D remains unclear. The germline V gene has CDR1 MGHDK and CDR2 SYGVNS. V was clipped by 0 bases and J by 8 bases, with 13 bases between them. The CDR3 totals 14 residues. CDR3 bases: TGTGCCAGCAGTGAATATGGGGAACTGGGAGAAGCTTTCTTT. Its translation is CASSEYGELGEAFF.

This chain's CDR3 is CASSRSSQNNYGYTF. The CDR3 DNA sequence: TGTGCCAGTAGTCGCTCGAGCCAGAACAACTATGGCTACACCTTC. V gene TRBV19 combines with J gene TRBJ1-2; no definite D call. CDR1 and CDR2 from the germline V gene are LNHDA and SQIVND (reference sequence). This CDR3 is built from 15 residues. V was pared by 5 bases and J by 2 bases, with 15 bases between.

This chain joins TRBV11-2 and TRBJ2-1; a possible D gene is TRBD2 (6 bases). V gave up 1 base and J gave up 0 bases, with 16 bases separating them. Germline CDR1 is SGHAT and CDR2 is FQNNGV. The CDR3 consists of 18 residues. In nucleotides, the CDR3 is TGTGCCAGCAGCTTAGGAGTTTACGGGGGAATCTCCTACAATGAGCAGTTCTTC. It is translated as CASSLGVYGGISYNEQFF.

This clonotype showed up just a few times. J is TRBJ2-3 and V is TRBV2; a weak D match, TRBD1 (5 bases). Trimming stripped 1 base from V and 3 bases from J, with 11 bases between. From germline, CDR1 is SNHLY and CDR2 FYNNEI. The CDR3 spans 15 residues. CDR3 sequence: CASSEDRGRTDTQYF. The CDR3 DNA reads TGTGCCAGCAGTGAAGATAGGGGAAGGACAGATACGCAGTATTTT.